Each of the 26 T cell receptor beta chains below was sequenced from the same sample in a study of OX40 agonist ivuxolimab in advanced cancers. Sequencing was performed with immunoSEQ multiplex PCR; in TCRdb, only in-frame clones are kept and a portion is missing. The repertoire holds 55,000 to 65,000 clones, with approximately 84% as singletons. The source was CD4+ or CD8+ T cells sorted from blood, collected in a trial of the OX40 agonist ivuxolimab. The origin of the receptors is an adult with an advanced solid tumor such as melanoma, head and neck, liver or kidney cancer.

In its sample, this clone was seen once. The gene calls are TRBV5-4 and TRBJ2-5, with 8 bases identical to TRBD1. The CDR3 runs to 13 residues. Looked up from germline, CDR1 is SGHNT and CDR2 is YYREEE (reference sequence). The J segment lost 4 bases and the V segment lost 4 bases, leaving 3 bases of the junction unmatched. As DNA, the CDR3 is TGTGCCAGCAGCCCAGACAGGGGAGAGACCCAGTACTTC. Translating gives CASSPDRGETQYF.

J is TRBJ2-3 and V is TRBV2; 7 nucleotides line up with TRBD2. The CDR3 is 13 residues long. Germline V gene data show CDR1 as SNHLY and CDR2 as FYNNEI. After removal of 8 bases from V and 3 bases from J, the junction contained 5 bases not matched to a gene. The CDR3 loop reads CASRSGETDTQYF. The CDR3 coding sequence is TGTGCCAGCCGCAGCGGGGAAACAGATACGCAGTATTTT.

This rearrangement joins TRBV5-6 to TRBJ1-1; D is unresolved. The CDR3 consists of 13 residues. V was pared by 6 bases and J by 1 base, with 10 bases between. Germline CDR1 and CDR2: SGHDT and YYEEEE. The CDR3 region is CASTFGRNTEAFF. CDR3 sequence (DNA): TGTGCCAGCACCTTCGGTCGGAACACTGAAGCTTTCTTT.

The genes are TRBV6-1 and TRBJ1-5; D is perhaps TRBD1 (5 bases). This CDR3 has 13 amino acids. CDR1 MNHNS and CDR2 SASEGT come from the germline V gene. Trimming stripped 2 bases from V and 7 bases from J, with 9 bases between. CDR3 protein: CASSEMGGQPQHF. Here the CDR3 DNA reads TGTGCCAGCAGTGAAATGGGGGGACAGCCCCAGCATTTT.

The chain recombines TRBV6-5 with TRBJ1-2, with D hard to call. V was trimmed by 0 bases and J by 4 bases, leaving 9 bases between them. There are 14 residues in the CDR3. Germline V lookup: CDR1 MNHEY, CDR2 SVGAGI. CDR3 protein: CASSYSMGSYGYTF. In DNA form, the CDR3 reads TGTGCCAGCAGTTACTCGATGGGGTCCTATGGCTACACCTTC.

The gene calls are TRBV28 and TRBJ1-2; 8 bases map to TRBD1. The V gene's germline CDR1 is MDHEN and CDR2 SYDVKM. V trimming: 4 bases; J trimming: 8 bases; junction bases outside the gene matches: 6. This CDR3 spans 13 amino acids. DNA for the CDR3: TGTGCCAGCAGTTCCCGGACAGGGTGGGGCTACACCTTC. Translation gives CASSSRTGWGYTF.

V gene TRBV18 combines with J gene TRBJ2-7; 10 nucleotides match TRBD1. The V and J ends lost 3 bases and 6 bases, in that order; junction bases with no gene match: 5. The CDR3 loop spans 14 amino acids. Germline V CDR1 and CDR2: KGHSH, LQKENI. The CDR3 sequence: CASSPGTGEAEQYF. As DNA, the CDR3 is TGTGCCAGCTCACCCGGGACAGGGGAAGCCGAGCAGTACTTC.

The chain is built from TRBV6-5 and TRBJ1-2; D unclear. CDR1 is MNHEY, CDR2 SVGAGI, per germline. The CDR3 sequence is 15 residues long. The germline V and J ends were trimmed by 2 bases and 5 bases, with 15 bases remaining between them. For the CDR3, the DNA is TGTGCCAGCAGTTACAGGGCGGCGGGCAGTTATGGCTACACCTTC. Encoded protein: CASSYRAAGSYGYTF.

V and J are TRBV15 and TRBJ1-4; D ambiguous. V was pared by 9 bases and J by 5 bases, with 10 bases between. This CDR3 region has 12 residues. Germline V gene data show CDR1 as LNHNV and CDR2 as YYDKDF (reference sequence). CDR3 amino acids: CATSGWNEKLFF. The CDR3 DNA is TGTGCCACTTCAGGCTGGAATGAAAAACTGTTTTTT.

The CDR3 coding sequence is TGTGCCAGCAGTGGGGGACAGCTTAACACCGGGGAGCTGTTTTTT. This codes for CASSGGQLNTGELFF. The rearrangement joins TRBV2 to TRBJ2-2, with TRBD1 identical over 7 bases. This CDR3 contains 15 residues. Trimming cost V 4 bases and J 2 bases; bases outside gene matches: 4. Germline V gene sequence: CDR1 SNHLY, CDR2 FYNNEI.

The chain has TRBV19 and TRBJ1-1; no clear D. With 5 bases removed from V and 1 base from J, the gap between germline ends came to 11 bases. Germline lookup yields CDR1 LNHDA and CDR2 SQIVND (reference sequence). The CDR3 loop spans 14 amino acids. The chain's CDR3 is CASSPPGENTEAFF. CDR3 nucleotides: TGTGCCAGTAGTCCCCCCGGGGAGAACACTGAAGCTTTCTTT.

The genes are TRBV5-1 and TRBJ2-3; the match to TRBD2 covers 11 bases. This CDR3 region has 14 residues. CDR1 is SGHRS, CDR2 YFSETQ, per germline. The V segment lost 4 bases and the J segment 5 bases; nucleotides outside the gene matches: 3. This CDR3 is CASSVAGGRDTQYF. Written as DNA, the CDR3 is TGCGCCAGCAGCGTAGCGGGAGGGAGAGATACGCAGTATTTT. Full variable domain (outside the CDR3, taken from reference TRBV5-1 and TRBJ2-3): KAGVTQTPRYLIKTRGQQVTLSCSPISGHRSVSWYQQTPGQGLQFLFEYFSETQRNKGNFPGRFSGRQFSNSRSEMNVSTLELGDSALYLCASSVAGGRDTQYFGPGTRLTVL.

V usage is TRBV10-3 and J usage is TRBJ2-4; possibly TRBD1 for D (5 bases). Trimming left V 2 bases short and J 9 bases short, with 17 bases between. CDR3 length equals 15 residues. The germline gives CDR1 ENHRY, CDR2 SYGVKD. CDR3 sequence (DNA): TGTGCCATCAGTGAGCGAGAGACAGCTACGGGCATTCAGTACTTC. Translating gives CAISERETATGIQYF.

The CDR3 loop reads CASSEKRRGGTDTQYF. The CDR3, as DNA: TGTGCCAGCAGTGAAAAGCGGCGGGGAGGCACAGATACGCAGTATTTT. The chain carries TRBV6-1 and TRBJ2-3; possible D gene TRBD2, 6 bases. Germline CDR1 MNHNS, CDR2 SASEGT. V was cut by 2 bases and J by 1 base, with 13 bases left in between. The CDR3 runs to 16 residues.

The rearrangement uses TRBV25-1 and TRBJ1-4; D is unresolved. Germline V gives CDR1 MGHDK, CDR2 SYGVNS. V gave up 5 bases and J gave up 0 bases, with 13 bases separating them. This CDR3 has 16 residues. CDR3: CASSIPDGATNEKLFF. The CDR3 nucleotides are TGTGCCAGCAGTATTCCAGACGGAGCAACTAATGAAAAACTGTTTTTT.

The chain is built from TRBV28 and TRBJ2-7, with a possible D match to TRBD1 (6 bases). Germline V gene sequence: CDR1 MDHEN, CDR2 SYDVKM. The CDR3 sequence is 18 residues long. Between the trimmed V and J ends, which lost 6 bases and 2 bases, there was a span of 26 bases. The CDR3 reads CASRGGQGLGGGTYEQYF. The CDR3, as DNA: TGTGCCAGCAGGGGCGGTCAGGGGCTAGGGGGTGGTACCTACGAGCAGTACTTC.

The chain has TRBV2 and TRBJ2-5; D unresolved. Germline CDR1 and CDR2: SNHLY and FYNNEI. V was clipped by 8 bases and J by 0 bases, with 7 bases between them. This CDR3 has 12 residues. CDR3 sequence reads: CASFTDQETQYF. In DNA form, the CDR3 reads TGTGCCAGCTTTACGGACCAAGAGACCCAGTACTTC. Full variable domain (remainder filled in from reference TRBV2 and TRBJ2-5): EPEVTQTPSHQVTQMGQEVILRCVPISNHLYFYWYRQILGQKVEFLVSFYNNEISEKSEIFDDQFSVERPDGSNFTLKIRSTKLEDSAMYFCASFTDQETQYFGPGTRLLVL.

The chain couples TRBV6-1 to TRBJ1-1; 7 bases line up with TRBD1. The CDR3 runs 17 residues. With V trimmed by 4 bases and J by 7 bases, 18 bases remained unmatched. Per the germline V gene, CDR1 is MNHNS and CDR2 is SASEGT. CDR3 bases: TGTGCCAGCAGTGGTGACGGACAGGCAGGCTGGTGGGGTGAAGCTTTCTTT. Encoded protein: CASSGDGQAGWWGEAFF.

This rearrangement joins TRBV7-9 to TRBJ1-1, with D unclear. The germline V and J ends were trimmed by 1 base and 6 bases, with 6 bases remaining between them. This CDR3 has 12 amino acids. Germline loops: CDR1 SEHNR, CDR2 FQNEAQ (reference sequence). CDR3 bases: TGTGCCAGCAGCTTAGACTGGGCTGAAGCTTTCTTT. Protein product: CASSLDWAEAFF.

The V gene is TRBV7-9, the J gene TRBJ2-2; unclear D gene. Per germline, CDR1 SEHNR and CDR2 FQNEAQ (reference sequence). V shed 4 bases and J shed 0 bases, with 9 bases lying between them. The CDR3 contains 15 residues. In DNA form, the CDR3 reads TGTGCCAGCAGCTCGTGGGATTCGAACACCGGGGAGCTGTTTTTT. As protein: CASSSWDSNTGELFF.

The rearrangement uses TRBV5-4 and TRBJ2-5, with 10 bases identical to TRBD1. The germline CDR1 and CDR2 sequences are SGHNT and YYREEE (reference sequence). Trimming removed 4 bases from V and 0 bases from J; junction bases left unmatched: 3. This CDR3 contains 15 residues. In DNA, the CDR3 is TGTGCCAGCAGCCGGGGACAGGGGTACCAAGAGACCCAGTACTTC. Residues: CASSRGQGYQETQYF.

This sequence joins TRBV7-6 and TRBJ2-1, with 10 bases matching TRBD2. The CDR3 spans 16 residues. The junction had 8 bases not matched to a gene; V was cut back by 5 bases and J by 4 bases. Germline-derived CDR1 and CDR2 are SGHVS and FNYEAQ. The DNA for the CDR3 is TGTGCCAGCAGCCCCCCGGGACTAGCGAGTTACAATGAGCAGTTCTTC. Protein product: CASSPPGLASYNEQFF.

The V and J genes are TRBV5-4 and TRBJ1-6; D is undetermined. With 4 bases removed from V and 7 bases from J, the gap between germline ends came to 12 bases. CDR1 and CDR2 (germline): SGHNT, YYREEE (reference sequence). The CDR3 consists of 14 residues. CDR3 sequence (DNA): TGTGCCAGCAGCCTGAATTACGCGAATTCACCCCTCCACTTT. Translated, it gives CASSLNYANSPLHF.

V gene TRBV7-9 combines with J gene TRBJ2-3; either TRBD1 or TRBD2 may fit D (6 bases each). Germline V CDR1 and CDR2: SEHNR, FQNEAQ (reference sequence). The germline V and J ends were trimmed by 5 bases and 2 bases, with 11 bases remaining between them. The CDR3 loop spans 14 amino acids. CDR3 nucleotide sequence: TGTGCCAGCAGCCGAACGGGGGCCACAGATACGCAGTATTTT. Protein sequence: CASSRTGATDTQYF.

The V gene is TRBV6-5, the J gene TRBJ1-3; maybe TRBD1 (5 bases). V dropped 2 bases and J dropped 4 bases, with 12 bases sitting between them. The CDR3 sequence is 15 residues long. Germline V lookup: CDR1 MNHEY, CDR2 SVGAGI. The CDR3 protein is CASSYGGTAGNTIYF. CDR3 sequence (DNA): TGTGCCAGCAGTTACGGGGGGACGGCGGGAAACACCATATATTTT.

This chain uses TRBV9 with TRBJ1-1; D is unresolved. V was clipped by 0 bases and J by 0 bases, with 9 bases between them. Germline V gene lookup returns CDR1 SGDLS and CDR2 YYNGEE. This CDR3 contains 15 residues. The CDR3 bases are TGTGCCAGCAGCGTAGGGCTGACCATGAACACTGAAGCTTTCTTT. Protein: CASSVGLTMNTEAFF.